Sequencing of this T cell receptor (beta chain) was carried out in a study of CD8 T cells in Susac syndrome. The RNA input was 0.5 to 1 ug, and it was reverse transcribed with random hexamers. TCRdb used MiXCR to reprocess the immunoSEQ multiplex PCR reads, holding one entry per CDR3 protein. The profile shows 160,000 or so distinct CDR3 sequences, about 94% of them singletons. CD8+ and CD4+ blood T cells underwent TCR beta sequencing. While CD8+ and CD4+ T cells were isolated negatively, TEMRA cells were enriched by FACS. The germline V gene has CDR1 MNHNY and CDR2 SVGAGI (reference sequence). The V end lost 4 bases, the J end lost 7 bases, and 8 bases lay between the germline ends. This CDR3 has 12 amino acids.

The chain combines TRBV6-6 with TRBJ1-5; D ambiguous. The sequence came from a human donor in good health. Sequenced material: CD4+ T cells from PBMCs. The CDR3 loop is CASSSLRQPQHF. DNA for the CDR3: TGTGCCAGCAGTTCCCTGAGACAGCCCCAGCATTTT.